This TCR beta chain was recorded in a study of blood T cell repertoires in COVID-19. At the level of the study: The United States, Italy and Spain provided the acute and convalescent COVID-19 samples. Sources were T cells, B-cell-depleted T cells, or PBMCs; the material itself was cDNA or gDNA.

Germline CDR1 and CDR2: SGDLS and YYNGEE. The CDR3 has 16 amino acids. Losses at the gene ends were 4 bases for V and 2 bases for J; bases not matched to a gene: 8. Authors' data handling: Amplifying reference gene primers gave estimates of nucleated cell counts. Clones were read by immunoSEQ multiplex PCR, and TCRdb kept only the in-frame ones, dropping some. The DNA was the basis for D and trimming; V, J and clone size are from that table. The table records under 300,000 clones, around nine tenths of them present only once. This TCR came from a woman in her thirties or forties who had recovered from COVID-19. V usage is TRBV9 and J usage is TRBJ1-4; 7 nucleotides line up with TRBD1. Sample: peripheral blood. CDR3 DNA sequence: TGTGCCAGCAGCCCAGGGGGAATGGGGACTAATGAAAAACTGTTTTTT. Its translation: CASSPGGMGTNEKLFF.